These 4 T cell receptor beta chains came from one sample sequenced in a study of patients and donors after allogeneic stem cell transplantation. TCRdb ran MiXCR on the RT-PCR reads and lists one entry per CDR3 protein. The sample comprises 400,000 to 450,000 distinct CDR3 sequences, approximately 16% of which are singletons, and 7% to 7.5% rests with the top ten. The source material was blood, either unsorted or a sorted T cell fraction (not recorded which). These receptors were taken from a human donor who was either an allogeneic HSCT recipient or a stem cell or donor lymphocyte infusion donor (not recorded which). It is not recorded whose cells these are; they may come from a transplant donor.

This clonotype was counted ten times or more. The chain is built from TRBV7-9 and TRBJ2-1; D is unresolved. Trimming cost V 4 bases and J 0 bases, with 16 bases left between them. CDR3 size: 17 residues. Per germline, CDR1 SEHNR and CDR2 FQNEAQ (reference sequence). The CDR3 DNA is TGTGCCAGCAGCTCCCTAGAGCGTCTGAGCTCCTACAATGAGCAGTTCTTC. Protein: CASSSLERLSSYNEQFF.

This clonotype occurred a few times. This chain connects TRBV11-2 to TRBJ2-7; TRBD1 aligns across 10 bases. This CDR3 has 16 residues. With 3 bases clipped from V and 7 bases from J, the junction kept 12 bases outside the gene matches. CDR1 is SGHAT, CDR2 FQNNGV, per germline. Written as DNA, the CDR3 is TGTGCCAGCAGCTTGGTCTCGGGGACAGGGGTCCGGGAGCAGTACTTC. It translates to CASSLVSGTGVREQYF.

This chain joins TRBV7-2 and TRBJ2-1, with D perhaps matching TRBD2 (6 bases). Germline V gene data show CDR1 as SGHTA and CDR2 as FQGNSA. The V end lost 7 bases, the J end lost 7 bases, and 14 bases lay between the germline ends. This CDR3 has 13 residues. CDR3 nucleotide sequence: TGTGCCAGCAATATCGGGGGAGTAAATGAGCAGTTCTTC. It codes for CASNIGGVNEQFF.

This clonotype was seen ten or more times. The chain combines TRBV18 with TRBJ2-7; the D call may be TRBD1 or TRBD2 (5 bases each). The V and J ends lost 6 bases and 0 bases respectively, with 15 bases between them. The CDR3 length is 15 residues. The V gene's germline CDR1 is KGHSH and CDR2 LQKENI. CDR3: CASSPLGRSSYEQYF. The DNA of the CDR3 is TGTGCCAGCTCTCCGCTGGGACGGAGCTCCTACGAGCAGTACTTC.